The clone carrying this TCR beta chain was found once. Its specificity is unknown. These data are taken from a study of shared clonotypes between healthy human individuals. Study-wide points: Genetic and exposure-history diversity was limited by the few donors. Shared clonotypes: 4.5% to 5% naive CD4, roughly 4% naive CD8, about 2.5% memory CD4, approximately 0.37% memory CD8.

The data were produced by immunoSEQ multiplex PCR, yet TCRdb's version contains in-frame clones alone and is incomplete. The table records over a million clones, 95% to 99% of them present only once. CDR3 length: 16 residues. CDR1 SGHRS and CDR2 YFSETQ come from the germline V gene. The ends were cut back, 0 bases at V and 0 bases at J, with 12 bases in the middle. Sequenced material: naive CD4+ T cells sorted from blood. As for subset: CD45RA+ positively selected. The source of this sequence is a man aged 30 to 45 in good health. The chain has TRBV5-1 and TRBJ1-1; D might be TRBD1 (6 bases). CDR3: CASSLAQGQMNTEAFF. The CDR3 DNA is TGCGCCAGCAGCTTGGCCCAGGGGCAGATGAACACTGAAGCTTTCTTT.